This TCR beta chain came from a study of CD8 T cells in ankylosing spondylitis. Overall study findings and caveats: Ankylosing spondylitis blood appeared to carry a characteristic TCR beta motif of roughly eight highly homologous variants.

TCRdb re-derived calls from the 5' RACE reads in MiXCR, one entry per CDR3 protein. Among under 450,000 distinct CDR3 sequences listed, around 20% were seen once. Details on this clonotype: Its antigen remains unidentified.

The CDR3 covers 15 residues. The sample consisted of blood, either unsorted or a sorted T cell fraction (not recorded which). This rearrangement joins TRBV21-1 to TRBJ2-7; whether TRBD2, the table's D call, matches the DNA was not checked. TRBV21-1 is given as a pseudogene. The clonotype originates from a male donor with ankylosing spondylitis or in good health (not recorded which). Here the CDR3 reads CASSKGGGRTYEQYF. CDR3 nucleotide sequence: TGTGCCAGCAGCAAAGGAGGAGGCAGAACCTACGAGCAGTACTTC.